The rows below give T cell receptor beta chains drawn from one sample of a study of T cell responses to AZD1222 COVID-19 vaccine. Here immunoSEQ multiplex PCR was the method, and the copy in TCRdb shows in-frame clones only, minus some. The table has 95,000 to 150,000 clones, around nine tenths seen once. The specimen comprised peripheral blood, sampled on day 0 of AZD1222 vaccination. These receptors all come from an adult in good health. The CDR3 runs from the conserved cysteine through the conserved F or W. Fields, in order: clone size, V gene, J gene, D gene, CDR3 DNA, CDR3 protein. The D gene is left open where the match is weak. Expanded clones are given a class, and other clones once, few, many or no size at all.

-,TRBV28,TRBJ1-2,TRBD1,TGTGCCAGCAGTAAGGACAGGGGGTATGGCTACACCTTC,CASSKDRGYGYTF
-,TRBV30,TRBJ1-2,-,TGTGCCTGGAGTGTTTGGCGGACGAACTATGGCTACACCTTC,CAWSVWRTNYGYTF
-,TRBV19,TRBJ2-1,-,TGTGCCAGTAGTATGGGTGGTTTGGTGTTCTTC,CASSMGGLVFF
-,TRBV4-1,TRBJ1-5,-,TGCGCCAGCAGCCAAGAGCGGCAGGCAGGGCAAAGGAAGCGTCAGCCCCAGCATTTT,CASSQERQAGQRKRQPQHF
-,TRBV4-1,TRBJ1-5,-,TGCGCCAGCAGCCAAGTTGCTTGGGAGCCCCAGCATTTT,CASSQVAWEPQHF
-,TRBV7-2,TRBJ2-3,-,TGTGCCAGCAGCCCTCCACCGGATACGCAGTATTTT,CASSPPPDTQYF
-,TRBV7-2,TRBJ2-1,-,TGTGCCAGCAGCTTAGGGCTAGCGCTCAATGAGCAGTTCTTC,CASSLGLALNEQFF
once,TRBV27,TRBJ2-1,TRBD1,TGTGCCAGCAGCCATGGGACAGGCTTTCCCAATGAGCAGTTCTTC,CASSHGTGFPNEQFF
-,TRBV2,TRBJ1-1,-,TGTGCCAGCAGAACGGGACTGAACACTGAAGCTTTCTTT,CASRTGLNTEAFF
-,TRBV11-3,TRBJ1-3,-,TGTGCCAGCAGCTTATCCTCAGGGTTCTCTGGAAACACCATATATTTT,CASSLSSGFSGNTIYF
-,TRBV10-2,TRBJ1-2,-,TGCGCCAGCAGTGAGCCGCAGCATAACTATGGCTACACCTTC,CASSEPQHNYGYTF
-,TRBV9,TRBJ2-1,TRBD1,TGTGCCAGCAGCGTAGGGACAGGGTCGTACAATGAGCAGTTCTTC,CASSVGTGSYNEQFF
once,TRBV5-1,TRBJ1-2,TRBD1,TGCGCCAGCAGCTTCGGACAGGGTGTCCTCTATGGCTACACCTTC,CASSFGQGVLYGYTF
-,TRBV5-5,TRBJ2-3,TRBD2,TGTGCCAGCAGCCCGGGACTACAATTTAGCACAGATACGCAGTATTTT,CASSPGLQFSTDTQYF
-,TRBV7-3,TRBJ2-3,-,TGTGCCAGCAGAGCCGGGACTAGCACAGATACGCAGTATTTT,CASRAGTSTDTQYF
-,TRBV7-9,TRBJ1-6,-,TGTGCCAGCAGTCCCAGGTCGGGGGGAAATAATTCACCCCTCCACTTT,CASSPRSGGNNSPLHF
-,TRBV25-1,TRBJ2-2,TRBD2,TGTGCCAGCGGCCGGGGGGATTACTCCGGGGAGCTGTTTTTT,CASGRGDYSGELFF
-,TRBV7-2,TRBJ2-3,-,TGTGCCAGCAGCTCCCCGCCCCTGATGGATACGCAGTATTTT,CASSSPPLMDTQYF
-,TRBV19,TRBJ2-3,-,TGTGCCAGTAGCTTATCTCCTTCAGATACGCAGTATTTT,CASSLSPSDTQYF